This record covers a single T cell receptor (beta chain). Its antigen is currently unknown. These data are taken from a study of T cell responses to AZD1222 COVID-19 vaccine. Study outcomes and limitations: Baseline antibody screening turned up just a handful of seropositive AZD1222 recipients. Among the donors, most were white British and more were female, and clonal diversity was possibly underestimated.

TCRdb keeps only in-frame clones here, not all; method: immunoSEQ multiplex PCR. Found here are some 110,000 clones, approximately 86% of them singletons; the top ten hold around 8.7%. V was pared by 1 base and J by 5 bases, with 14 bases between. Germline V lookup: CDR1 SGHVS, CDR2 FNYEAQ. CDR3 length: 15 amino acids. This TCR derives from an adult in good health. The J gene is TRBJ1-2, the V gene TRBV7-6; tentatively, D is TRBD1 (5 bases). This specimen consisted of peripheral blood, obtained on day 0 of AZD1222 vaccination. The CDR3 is CASSLGVSGPYGYTF. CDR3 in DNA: TGTGCCAGCAGCTTAGGTGTGTCGGGGCCTTATGGCTACACCTTC.